A single sample is the source of the 21 T cell receptor beta chains below, sequenced in a study of cytomegalovirus exposure and HLA in healthy donors. The primer mix had 60 Vbeta and 13 Jbeta primers. Sequenced by immunoSEQ multiplex PCR; TCRdb stores in-frame clones only, minus some. The sample consists of about 150,000 clones, 81% of them appearing once. What was sequenced was PBMCs. The source is a man in his forties or fifties in good health and CMV-seropositive.

This clone was picked up one time. The chain recombines TRBV2 with TRBJ1-1; 7 bases fit TRBD1. The V gene end was trimmed by 1 base and the J gene end by 6 bases; junction bases not matched to a gene: 5. Germline loops: CDR1 SNHLY, CDR2 FYNNEI. This CDR3 region has 14 residues. CDR3 in amino acids: CASSEESGGPEAFF. The DNA for the CDR3 is TGTGCCAGCAGTGAAGAGTCAGGGGGTCCTGAAGCTTTCTTT.

A note on this clone: A read error may produce the germline difference seen at one junction end. The CDR3 sequence: CVSSSSGGPETQYF. CDR3 nucleotide sequence: TGCGTCAGCAGCTCTAGCGGGGGGCCGGAGACCCAGTACTTC. The chain employs TRBV5-1 and TRBJ2-5; 11 bases agree with TRBD2. The CDR3 runs 14 residues. Germline assignment: CDR1 SGHRS and CDR2 YFSETQ.

The CDR3, as DNA: TGTGCCAGCAGCCTTCTTAATCAGCCCCAGCATTTT. Residues: CASSLLNQPQHF. The V and J genes are TRBV28 and TRBJ1-5; no definite D call. Germline CDR1 and CDR2: MDHEN and SYDVKM. The CDR3 sequence is 12 residues long. With 6 bases removed from V and 4 bases from J, the gap between germline ends came to 7 bases.

The chain employs TRBV5-6 and TRBJ2-7; the match to TRBD2 covers 10 bases. Germline V lookup: CDR1 SGHDT, CDR2 YYEEEE. Trimming took 2 bases from V and 3 from J; bases not matched to a gene: 5. The CDR3 contains 15 residues. CDR3 residues: CASSLVSGRDYEQYF. CDR3 DNA sequence: TGTGCCAGCAGCTTAGTCAGCGGGAGGGACTACGAGCAGTACTTC.

V is TRBV5-1 and J is TRBJ1-2; D perhaps matches TRBD1 (5 bases). This CDR3 is built from 18 residues. Trimming took off 0 bases at V and 8 bases at J, with 26 bases between the two ends. Germline V gives CDR1 SGHRS, CDR2 YFSETQ. The CDR3 DNA sequence: TGCGCCAGCAGCTTGGTATACGGGGGATCATTACCACCACCAGGCTACACCTTC. It specifies CASSLVYGGSLPPPGYTF.

This clone appeared a few times. The V gene is TRBV2, the J gene TRBJ1-2; TRBD1 aligns across 7 bases. Losses at the gene ends were 0 bases for V and 4 bases for J; bases not matched to a gene: 5. The CDR3 has 15 residues. CDR1 and CDR2 (germline): SNHLY, FYNNEI. CDR3: CASSEAGTDPYGYTF. The CDR3 nucleotides are TGTGCCAGCAGTGAAGCGGGGACAGACCCCTATGGCTACACCTTC.

The V gene is TRBV5-6, the J gene TRBJ2-1; 10 bases agree with TRBD2. The V gene's germline CDR1 is SGHDT and CDR2 YYEEEE. There are 16 residues in the CDR3. Trimming took 4 bases from V and 6 from J; bases not matched to a gene: 10. CDR3 protein: CASSTLPSGGINEQFF. Written as DNA, the CDR3 is TGTGCCAGCAGCACCCTGCCTAGCGGGGGAATCAATGAGCAGTTCTTC.

The rearrangement uses TRBV30 and TRBJ2-4, with D perhaps TRBD2 (5 bases). The germline V and J ends were trimmed by 7 bases and 0 bases, with 10 bases remaining between them. Germline V gene data show CDR1 as GTSNPN and CDR2 as SVGIG (reference sequence). The CDR3 is made up of 13 amino acids. In DNA, the CDR3 is TGTGCCTACGAGGGAATAGCCAAAAACATTCAGTACTTC. Its protein is CAYEGIAKNIQYF.

A few counts support this clone. The V and J genes are TRBV7-3 and TRBJ2-1; 7 bases map to TRBD1. From germline, CDR1 is SGHTA and CDR2 FQGTGA. The CDR3 loop spans 16 amino acids. Trimming removed 5 bases from V and 5 bases from J; junction bases left unmatched: 12. In nucleotides, the CDR3 is TGTGCCAGCAGCCGGGCTCCGGGACAGCCTGACAATGAGCAGTTCTTC. Protein: CASSRAPGQPDNEQFF.

The V call is TRBV11-1, the J call TRBJ2-7, with a possible D match to TRBD1 (6 bases). The CDR3 totals 14 residues. Germline CDR1 and CDR2: SGHAT and FQDESV (reference sequence). Trimming removed 6 bases from V and 0 bases from J, with 12 bases in between. The CDR3 region has the DNA TGTGCCAGCAGTCCCCGGGACAACTCCTACGAGCAGTACTTC. The encoded protein is CASSPRDNSYEQYF.

This clone has a single count. The chain recombines TRBV6-6 with TRBJ2-1; 10 bases agree with TRBD2. The CDR3 consists of 15 residues. The germline CDR1 and CDR2 sequences are MNHNY and SVGAGI (reference sequence). J gave up 3 bases and V 6 bases, and 5 bases lay outside the gene matches. In DNA, the CDR3 is TGTGCCAGCAGCTCCGGGACTAGCGTCTACAATGAGCAGTTCTTC. Residues: CASSSGTSVYNEQFF.

In its sample, this clone was seen a few times. The V call is TRBV5-4, the J call TRBJ1-4, with a tentative D call TRBD1 (6 bases). The length of the CDR3 is 16 residues. Germline CDR1 and CDR2: SGHNT and YYREEE (reference sequence). V lost 4 bases and J 0 bases, leaving 13 bases between the germline ends. The CDR3 nucleotides read TGTGCCAGCAGCACCCGACAGGCCGCAACTAATGAAAAACTGTTTTTT. This gives the protein CASSTRQAATNEKLFF.

The chain combines TRBV5-1 with TRBJ2-7; TRBD1 might be the D (8 bases). From germline, CDR1 is SGHRS and CDR2 YFSETQ. V was shortened by 5 bases and J by 5 bases, with 23 bases between the two germline ends. The length of the CDR3 is 16 residues. The CDR3 sequence: CASRPSGGQGVHEQYF. The CDR3 nucleotides are TGCGCCAGCAGACCATCGGGAGGACAGGGAGTCCACGAGCAGTACTTC.

The V and J genes are TRBV6-5 and TRBJ1-1; a weak D match, TRBD1 (5 bases). V lost 7 bases to trimming and J lost 5 bases, with 8 bases between them. Per germline, CDR1 MNHEY and CDR2 SVGAGI. This CDR3 region has 11 residues. Written as DNA, the CDR3 is TGTGCCAGCACCGGGGGAACTGAAGCTTTCTTT. Protein product: CASTGGTEAFF.

CDR3 sequence (DNA): TGTGCCAGCAGCATCGAACAGACAACCGAAGCTTTCTTT. It translates to CASSIEQTTEAFF. V gene TRBV7-9 combines with J gene TRBJ1-1; the D is unclear. Germline values: CDR1 SEHNR, CDR2 FQNEAQ (reference sequence). V lost 5 bases, J lost 8 bases, and 15 bases lay in between. The CDR3 has 13 residues.

V usage is TRBV6-5 and J usage is TRBJ1-1; no firm D call. This CDR3 region has 15 residues. Trimming pared 1 base from V and 4 bases from J, leaving 13 bases between. CDR1 is MNHEY and CDR2 is SVGAGI in the germline V gene. In nucleotides, the CDR3 is TGTGCCAGCAGTTACTACCCGCAGATCCGCACTGAAGCTTTCTTT. This codes for CASSYYPQIRTEAFF.

This chain joins TRBV11-2 and TRBJ2-5; D is perhaps TRBD2 (6 bases). The CDR3 consists of 14 residues. Germline assignment: CDR1 SGHAT and CDR2 FQNNGV. Trimming took 3 bases from V and 1 from J, leaving 9 bases between them. CDR3 region: CASSFAGPQETQYF. The DNA for the CDR3 is TGTGCCAGCAGCTTCGCGGGACCCCAAGAGACCCAGTACTTC.

V gene TRBV4-1 combines with J gene TRBJ1-2, with TRBD1 matching 7 bases. Germline CDR1 is MGHRA and CDR2 is YSYEKL. The CDR3 length is 14 residues. Germline trimming cut 2 bases from V and 4 bases from J; bases unmatched to any gene: 4. Here the CDR3 DNA reads TGCGCCAGCAGCCAACCAGGGGGAGGCTATGGCTACACCTTC. It yields the protein CASSQPGGGYGYTF.

This rearrangement joins TRBV5-4 to TRBJ2-7; tentatively, D is TRBD2 (6 bases). The germline CDR1 and CDR2 sequences are SGHNT and YYREEE (reference sequence). The CDR3 has 14 amino acids. Trimming cost V 4 bases and J 1 base, with 12 bases left between them. For the CDR3, the DNA is TGTGCCAGCAGCCTTGGCGGGGCTTCCTACGAGCAGTACTTC. Amino acid sequence: CASSLGGASYEQYF.

The chain carries TRBV28 and TRBJ2-3, with D perhaps matching TRBD2 (5 bases). The germline V gene has CDR1 MDHEN and CDR2 SYDVKM. This CDR3 comprises 17 residues. V lost 5 bases to trimming and J lost 0 bases, with 18 bases between them. CDR3 nucleotides: TGTGCCAGCAGTCCCCTCCGCAGCGGTTCTAGCACAGATACGCAGTATTTT. Amino acids: CASSPLRSGSSTDTQYF.

CDR3 sequence reads: CASSLGSNNYGYTF. The CDR3, as DNA: TGTGCCAGCAGCTTGGGCAGCAACAACTATGGCTACACCTTC. The rearrangement links TRBV7-9 to TRBJ1-2; the D is unclear. Germline V gene data show CDR1 as SEHNR and CDR2 as FQNEAQ (reference sequence). This CDR3 has 14 residues. Trimming stripped 3 bases from V and 2 bases from J, with 10 bases between.